This is a list of T cell receptor beta chains from one sample in a study of regulatory T cells in long-lasting Graves disease. TCRdb itself ran the multiplex PCR reads through MiXCR, one entry per CDR3 protein. This sample has under 500,000 distinct CDR3 sequences; about a fifth occur once, and the top ten carry about a fifth. The specimen was peripheral blood mononuclear cells (PBMCs), collected when the disease was refractory, from a patient treated with antithyroid drugs. The receptor source for this set is a female donor with Graves disease. Each CDR3 is given with its conserved first and last residue. D genes are given only for firm matches. Not every row has a clone size; where given, it reads once, few, many or a size class.

size: many; V: TRBV28; D: .; J: TRBJ2-7; DNA: TGTGCCAGCAGTTCCCCGACTCGATCCAACGAGCAGTACTTC; CDR3: CASSSPTRSNEQYF
size: .; V: TRBV2; D: .; J: TRBJ2-2; DNA: TGTGCCAGCAGTGAAGTAGGACAGAGCCTAAACACCGGGGAGCTGTTTTTT; CDR3: CASSEVGQSLNTGELFF
size: many; V: TRBV2; D: TRBD2; J: TRBJ2-2; DNA: TGTGCCAGCAGTGAAGCGCGGGGGACCGGGGAGCTGTTTTTT; CDR3: CASSEARGTGELFF
size: many; V: TRBV6-2/TRBV6-3; D: .; J: TRBJ2-5; DNA: TGTGCCAGCAGTTACTTAGAGACCCAGTACTTC; CDR3: CASSYLETQYF
size: few; V: TRBV28; D: .; J: TRBJ2-2; DNA: TGTGCCAGCAGTTTATATTTGGGTTTGACCGGGGAGCTGTTTTTT; CDR3: CASSLYLGLTGELFF
size: .; V: TRBV6-2/TRBV6-3; D: .; J: TRBJ1-5; DNA: TGTGCCAGCAGAAATAATGCAGGGTTGAATCAGCCCCAGCATTTT; CDR3: CASRNNAGLNQPQHF
size: few; V: TRBV12-3/TRBV12-4; D: TRBD1; J: TRBJ1-6; DNA: TGTGCCAGCAGTACCGGGACAGGTATCATGTTT; CDR3: CASSTGTGIMF
size: .; V: TRBV3-1; D: TRBD1; J: TRBJ2-3; DNA: TGTGCCAGCAGTAACCAGGGGGCTACGGCAGATACGCAGTATTTT; CDR3: CASSNQGATADTQYF
size: .; V: TRBV7-9; D: TRBD1; J: TRBJ1-1; DNA: TGTGCCAGCAGCTTAGGGGACAGGAACACTGAAGCTTTCTTT; CDR3: CASSLGDRNTEAFF
size: few; V: TRBV28; D: .; J: TRBJ2-3; DNA: TGTGCCAGCAGCCTCGTAGCGTATAGCACAGATACGCAGTATTTT; CDR3: CASSLVAYSTDTQYF
size: .; V: TRBV2; D: .; J: TRBJ2-3; DNA: TGTGCCAGCACCCCCGCAGATACAGATACGCAGTATTTT; CDR3: CASTPADTDTQYF
size: few; V: TRBV27; D: TRBD1; J: TRBJ2-7; DNA: TGTGCCAGCAGTTTTGGGACAGGGGGCCTCGAGCAGTACTTC; CDR3: CASSFGTGGLEQYF
size: many; V: TRBV7-2; D: .; J: TRBJ2-7; DNA: TGTGCCAGCAGCCCCCTCCAGGGTACCGAGCAGTACTTC; CDR3: CASSPLQGTEQYF
size: .; V: TRBV20-1; D: .; J: TRBJ1-1; DNA: TGCAGTGCTAGGGAGACATTTATGGCTGAAGCTTTCTTT; CDR3: CSARETFMAEAFF
size: .; V: TRBV30; D: .; J: TRBJ2-2; DNA: TGTGCCTGGAAGGCACAATGGAATACCGGGGAGCTGTTTTTT; CDR3: CAWKAQWNTGELFF
size: .; V: TRBV30; D: .; J: TRBJ1-2; DNA: TGTGCCTGGGCCCACCCAAGTCTCGTCGGCTACACCTTC; CDR3: CAWAHPSLVGYTF
size: many; V: TRBV2; D: TRBD1; J: TRBJ2-5; DNA: TGTGCCAGCAGTGTCCTACAGGGGGCAGAGACCCAGTACTTC; CDR3: CASSVLQGAETQYF
size: .; V: TRBV29-1; D: TRBD2; J: TRBJ2-1; DNA: TGCAGCGTTGAAGATCTTGGGACTAGCGGGAGGAAATCCTACAATGAGCAGTTCTTC; CDR3: CSVEDLGTSGRKSYNEQFF